A selection of T cell receptor beta chains follows, all from one sample in a study of T-cell memory formation after mild COVID-19. One entry per CDR3 protein results from TCRdb running MiXCR on the 5' RACE reads. The top ten clones hold less than 15% of a sample with 150,000 to 200,000 distinct CDR3 sequences, roughly 15% of them seen once. Sequences were obtained from PBMCs or a T cell subset sorted from them (not recorded which). Source of these receptors: an adult woman who had mild COVID-19 (a few samples of this study predate the infection). Cell type and time point are not known. CDR3s include the opening cysteine and the closing phenylalanine or tryptophan. A D gene is named only where the DNA matches it firmly. Size tells how often a clone was seen (once, few, many) or the class of an expanded clone, and some rows leave it out.

>TRBJ2-1|TRBV9|.|.
CASSDQGGARHEQFF
TGTGCCAGCAGCGACCAGGGAGGCGCCCGCCATGAGCAGTTCTTC
>TRBJ2-1|TRBV11-2|few|TRBD2
CASSLGLAGDDEQFF
TGTGCCAGCAGCTTAGGGCTAGCGGGAGATGATGAGCAGTTCTTC
>TRBJ2-5|TRBV5-1|.|TRBD2
CASSWIDGGYQETQYF
TGCGCCAGCAGTTGGATTGACGGGGGGTACCAAGAGACCCAGTACTTC
>TRBJ2-3|TRBV5-1|many|TRBD1
CASSLSGGAADTQYF
TGCGCCAGCAGCCTTTCAGGGGGCGCAGCAGATACGCAGTATTTT
>TRBJ1-3|TRBV7-2|.|.
CASSSRTGSGNTIYF
TGTGCCAGCAGCTCACGAACAGGCTCTGGAAACACCATATATTTT
>TRBJ2-1|TRBV24-1|.|.
CATSDGSYNEQFF
TGTGCCACCAGTGATGGCTCCTACAATGAGCAGTTCTTC
>TRBJ1-2|TRBV5-1|few|TRBD1
CASSPGTVLYGYTF
TGCGCCAGCAGCCCTGGGACAGTCCTCTATGGCTACACCTTC
>TRBJ2-7|TRBV4-1|few|.
CASSQPGQNYEQYF
TGCGCCAGCAGCCAACCTGGACAGAACTACGAGCAGTACTTC
>TRBJ2-5|TRBV27|few|TRBD1
CASRRGLQETQYF
TGTGCCAGCAGAAGGGGGCTACAAGAGACCCAGTACTTC
>TRBJ2-3|TRBV19|.|TRBD2
CASSMIGGSGRTDTQYF
TGTGCCAGTAGTATGATTGGGGGGAGCGGGAGAACAGATACGCAGTATTTT
>TRBJ2-1|TRBV19|.|.
CASSMVPTGYNEQFF
TGTGCCAGTAGTATGGTGCCGACTGGATACAATGAGCAGTTCTTC
>TRBJ2-7|TRBV30|few|TRBD1
CAWSSGQGPYEQYF
TGTGCCTGGAGCTCGGGACAGGGACCCTACGAGCAGTACTTC
>TRBJ2-1|TRBV7-8|.|TRBD2
CASSHLQGLAKNEQFF
TGTGCCAGCAGCCACCTCCAGGGACTAGCAAAAAATGAGCAGTTCTTC
>TRBJ1-1|TRBV27|.|TRBD1
CASSLTGVNPGTEAFF
TGTGCCAGCAGTTTGACAGGGGTTAACCCCGGCACTGAAGCTTTCTTT
>TRBJ2-1|TRBV14|.|TRBD2
CASSQDWGGNEQFF
TGTGCCAGCAGCCAAGATTGGGGGGGCAATGAGCAGTTCTTC
>TRBJ1-5|TRBV20-1|few|.
CSAREWDHSNQPQHF
TGCAGTGCTAGAGAATGGGACCATAGCAATCAGCCCCAGCATTTT
>TRBJ2-7|TRBV2|few|.
CASTGTTSSYEQYF
TGTGCCAGCACCGGGACCACTAGCTCCTACGAGCAGTACTTC
>TRBJ1-1|TRBV7-6|few|TRBD1
CASSPRQGWTEAFF
TGTGCCAGCAGCCCCCGACAGGGTTGGACTGAAGCTTTCTTT
>TRBJ1-2|TRBV9|.|.
CASSPNRVSYGYTF
TGTGCCAGCAGTCCCAACAGGGTATCCTATGGCTACACCTTC
>TRBJ2-7|TRBV25-1|few|TRBD1
CASSASGTGSYEQYF
TGTGCCAGCAGTGCGTCCGGGACAGGGTCCTACGAGCAGTACTTC
>TRBJ2-2|TRBV30|many|.
CAWSGMIVSNTGELFF
TGTGCCTGGAGTGGGATGATCGTCAGCAACACCGGGGAGCTGTTTTTT
>TRBJ2-1|TRBV6-1|few|.
CASRVGAAYNEQFF
TGTGCCAGCAGAGTAGGAGCCGCCTACAATGAGCAGTTCTTC
>TRBJ1-2|TRBV19|.|.
CASSIPSYRNYGYTF
TGTGCCAGTAGTATCCCCTCCTATCGAAACTATGGCTACACCTTC
>TRBJ1-5|TRBV6-6|.|TRBD1
CASSGQGEQPQHF
TGTGCCAGCAGCGGACAGGGAGAACAGCCCCAGCATTTT
>TRBJ1-1|TRBV4-3|.|TRBD1
CASSQEPPDRMNTEAFF
TGCGCCAGCAGCCAAGAGCCCCCGGACAGGATGAACACTGAAGCTTTCTTT
>TRBJ2-5|TRBV20-1|.|TRBD2
CSARAGTSGRETQYF
TGCAGTGCTAGGGCCGGGACTAGCGGGAGAGAGACCCAGTACTTC
>TRBJ1-2|TRBV20-1|.|.
CSARAPLPGRARYTF
TGCAGTGCTAGAGCTCCTCTGCCAGGGAGGGCTCGCTACACCTTC
>TRBJ2-3|TRBV20-1|few|TRBD2
CSAARLAEDTDTQYF
TGCAGTGCCGCGAGACTAGCGGAGGACACAGATACGCAGTATTTT
>TRBJ2-3|TRBV7-9|.|.
CASSLDGSGYYSSTDTQYF
TGTGCCAGCAGCTTAGATGGTAGCGGATACTATTCTAGCACAGATACGCAGTATTTT
>TRBJ2-5|TRBV3-1|.|.
CASSYGGGTQYF
TGTGCCAGCAGCTACGGTGGGGGGACCCAGTACTTC
>TRBJ2-5|TRBV9|.|.
CASSVEGRIGETQYF
TGTGCCAGCAGCGTAGAGGGCCGGATCGGAGAGACCCAGTACTTC
>TRBJ2-6|TRBV19|.|.
CASSMWTVSGANVLTF
TGTGCCAGTAGTATGTGGACAGTCTCTGGGGCCAACGTCCTGACTTTC